The 13 T cell receptor beta chains presented below share a single source sample, sequenced in a study of T cells after yellow fever vaccination. One entry per CDR3 protein results from TCRdb running MiXCR on the 5' RACE reads. The top ten clones hold 15% to 20% of a sample with a few hundred thousand distinct CDR3 sequences, approximately 8% of them seen once. Specimen: PBMCs, collected around 45 days after the first yellow fever vaccination. The source of these receptors is a man between 18 and 29 years old who received the YFV17D yellow fever vaccine.

This clonotype occurred a few times. This rearrangement joins TRBV20-1 to TRBJ1-6, with D uncertain. The CDR3 runs 15 residues. The germline gives CDR1 DFQATT, CDR2 SNEGSKA (reference sequence). Trimming removed 6 bases from V and 6 bases from J, with 18 bases in between. The CDR3 loop is CSAITERAGNSPLHF. Here the CDR3 DNA reads TGCAGTGCCATTACCGAAAGGGCGGGTAATTCACCCCTCCACTTT.

This clonotype occurred a few times. This chain's CDR3 is CASSRRTGTSGGRGTDTQYF. The CDR3 DNA reads TGTGCCAGCAGCCGACGGACGGGGACTAGCGGGGGGAGGGGCACAGATACGCAGTATTTT. V usage is TRBV7-8 and J usage is TRBJ2-3; 15 bases line up with TRBD2. This CDR3 contains 20 residues. Germline trimming cut 5 bases from V and 1 base from J; bases unmatched to any gene: 13. Germline V gene lookup returns CDR1 SGHVS and CDR2 FQNEAQ.

The V and J genes are TRBV20-1 and TRBJ2-5; 8 positions agree with TRBD2. Germline lookup yields CDR1 DFQATT and CDR2 SNEGSKA (reference sequence). The CDR3 is 15 amino acids. Germline trimming cut 5 bases from V and 5 bases from J; bases unmatched to any gene: 13. CDR3 region: CSASRGGSPRETQYF. The CDR3 DNA sequence: TGCAGTGCTTCACGCGGGGGGTCTCCTCGGGAGACCCAGTACTTC.

This chain connects TRBV5-1 to TRBJ2-5, with D perhaps matching TRBD2 (6 bases). The CDR3 runs to 15 residues. V lost 3 bases to trimming and J lost 1 base, with 13 bases between them. The germline gives CDR1 SGHRS, CDR2 YFSETQ. This CDR3 is CASSSWLAVQETQYF. The CDR3 nucleotides read TGCGCCAGCAGCTCCTGGTTAGCGGTCCAAGAGACCCAGTACTTC.

The V and J genes are TRBV15 and TRBJ2-1, with 11 bases aligning to TRBD1. The CDR3 contains 16 residues. Germline values: CDR1 LNHNV, CDR2 YYDKDF (reference sequence). V lost 4 bases to trimming and J lost 3 bases; unmatched junction nucleotides: 5. In DNA form, the CDR3 reads TGTGCCACCAGCACCCGGGACAGGGGGAACTACAATGAGCAGTTCTTC. Translated, it gives CATSTRDRGNYNEQFF.

The genes are TRBV2 and TRBJ2-5, with a weak D call TRBD1 (6 bases). Between the trimmed V and J ends, which lost 6 bases and 6 bases, there was a span of 14 bases. The germline gives CDR1 SNHLY, CDR2 FYNNEI. The CDR3 loop spans 13 amino acids. The CDR3 is CASRGQIVKTQYF. The CDR3 nucleotides are TGTGCCAGCAGGGGACAAATCGTGAAGACCCAGTACTTC. The variable domain in full, completed from reference TRBV2 and TRBJ2-5, reads EPEVTQTPSHQVTQMGQEVILRCVPISNHLYFYWYRQILGQKVEFLVSFYNNEISEKSEIFDDQFSVERPDGSNFTLKIRSTKLEDSAMYFCASRGQIVKTQYFGPGTRLLVL.

The rearrangement uses TRBV29-1 and TRBJ2-5; D not certain. The germline V gene encodes CDR1 SQVTM and CDR2 ANQGSEA. The V end was cut by 3 bases, the J end by 2 bases, with 16 bases between. This CDR3 is built from 15 residues. CDR3 protein: CSVELVAREQETQYF. The CDR3 DNA reads as TGCAGCGTTGAGTTAGTGGCTAGGGAACAAGAGACCCAGTACTTC.

This clonotype was detected only a few times. The chain has TRBV29-1 and TRBJ2-1; D ambiguous. With 4 bases removed from V and 4 bases from J, the gap between germline ends came to 8 bases. The CDR3 has 12 residues. Germline CDR1 reads SQVTM; CDR2 reads ANQGSEA. For the CDR3, the DNA is TGCAGCGTTGGGGAAGCTTACAATGAGCAGTTCTTC. This encodes CSVGEAYNEQFF.

CDR3 DNA: TGTGCCACCAGCAGAGATATCACAGGGTACCAGCCCCAGCATTTT. Its translation: CATSRDITGYQPQHF. The chain is built from TRBV15 and TRBJ1-5; D possibly corresponds to TRBD1 (6 bases). CDR3 length: 15 residues. Trimming took off 0 bases at V and 7 bases at J, with 13 bases between the two ends. CDR1 and CDR2 from the germline V gene are LNHNV and YYDKDF (reference sequence).

This clonotype was counted only a few times. The chain uses TRBV18 and TRBJ2-1, with D tentatively TRBD1 (6 bases). This CDR3 spans 13 amino acids. The V and J ends lost 3 bases and 9 bases respectively, with 12 bases between them. The germline V gene has CDR1 KGHSH and CDR2 LQKENI. The CDR3 loop is CASSPYRVAEQFF. The CDR3 nucleotides read TGTGCCAGCTCACCTTACAGGGTCGCTGAGCAGTTCTTC.

This clonotype was picked up many times. The gene calls are TRBV30 and TRBJ1-3; the D gene is possibly TRBD1 (6 bases). This CDR3 is 15 amino acids long. Germline-derived CDR1 and CDR2 are GTSNPN and SVGIG (reference sequence). Trimming pared 3 bases from V and 0 bases from J, leaving 12 bases between. The CDR3 DNA follows: TGTGCCTGGAGAGAAGGGGGATACTCTGGAAACACCATATATTTT. It codes for CAWREGGYSGNTIYF.

This clonotype was detected only a few times. The V and J genes are TRBV5-1 and TRBJ2-5; D remains unclear. The length of the CDR3 is 13 residues. V dropped 0 bases and J dropped 5 bases, with 8 bases sitting between them. Germline V gene data show CDR1 as SGHRS and CDR2 as YFSETQ. For the CDR3, the DNA is TGCGCCAGCAGCTTGGGGGAAGGGGAGACCCAGTACTTC. Protein sequence: CASSLGEGETQYF. The full variable domain, rest sourced from reference TRBV5-1 and TRBJ2-5, is KAGVTQTPRYLIKTRGQQVTLSCSPISGHRSVSWYQQTPGQGLQFLFEYFSETQRNKGNFPGRFSGRQFSNSRSEMNVSTLELGDSALYLCASSLGEGETQYFGPGTRLLVL.

This clonotype turned up a few times. This chain joins TRBV6-1 and TRBJ1-2; TRBD1 agrees at 12 bases. CDR3 length: 17 amino acids. With 6 bases clipped from V and 8 bases from J, the junction kept 16 bases outside the gene matches. From germline, CDR1 is MNHNS and CDR2 SASEGT. CDR3 region: CASRLRPGQGAIGGYTF. The CDR3 DNA reads TGTGCCAGCAGACTCCGCCCGGGACAGGGGGCGATTGGCGGCTACACCTTC.